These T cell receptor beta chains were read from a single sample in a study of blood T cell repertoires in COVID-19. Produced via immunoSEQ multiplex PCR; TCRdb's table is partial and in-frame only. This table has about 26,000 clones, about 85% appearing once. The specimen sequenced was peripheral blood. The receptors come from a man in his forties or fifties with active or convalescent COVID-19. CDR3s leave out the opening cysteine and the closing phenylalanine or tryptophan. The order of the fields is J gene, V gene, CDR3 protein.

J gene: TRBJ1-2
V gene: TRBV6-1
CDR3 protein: ASSESLGGGPSYGYT

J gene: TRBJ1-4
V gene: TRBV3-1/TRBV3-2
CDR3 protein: ASSQALGQINEKLF

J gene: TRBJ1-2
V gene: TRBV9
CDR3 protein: ASSPPDRMYGYT

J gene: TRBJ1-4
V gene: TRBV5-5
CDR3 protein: ASSFSGTGRATNEKLF

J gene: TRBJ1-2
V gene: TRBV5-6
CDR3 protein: ASSLNGDRAYGYT

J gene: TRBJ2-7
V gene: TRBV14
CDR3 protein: ASSPGTGTYEQY

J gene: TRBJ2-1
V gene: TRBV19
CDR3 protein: ATVAENNEQF

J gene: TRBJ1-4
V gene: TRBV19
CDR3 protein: ASSETGAEKLF

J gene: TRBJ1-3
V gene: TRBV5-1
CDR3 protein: ASSLSGTQGGNTIY

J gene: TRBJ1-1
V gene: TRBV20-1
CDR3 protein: SARGDTEAF

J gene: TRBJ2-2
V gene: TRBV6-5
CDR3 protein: ASSWRGDTGELF

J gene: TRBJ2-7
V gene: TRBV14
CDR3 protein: ASSPLWGGDSYEQY

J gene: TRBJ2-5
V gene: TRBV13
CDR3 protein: ASSSGQGAGETQY

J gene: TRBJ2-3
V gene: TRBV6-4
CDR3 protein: ASSESSGEGDTQY

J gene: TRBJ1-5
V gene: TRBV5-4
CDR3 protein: ASSGEAGGDQPQH

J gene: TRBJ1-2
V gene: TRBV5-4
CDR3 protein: ASSLADGLYGYT

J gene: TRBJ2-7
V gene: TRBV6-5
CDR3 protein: ASSYGIGRGYEQY

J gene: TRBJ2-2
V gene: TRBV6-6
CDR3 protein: ASSYHSGELF

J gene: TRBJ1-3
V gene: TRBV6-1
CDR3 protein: ASSEAGGSTGNTIY

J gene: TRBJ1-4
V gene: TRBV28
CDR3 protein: ASSLGGGREKLF

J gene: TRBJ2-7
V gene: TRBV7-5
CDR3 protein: VRSSGVFLPVHLWEQY

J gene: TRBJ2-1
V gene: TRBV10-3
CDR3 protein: AITREYLYNEQF

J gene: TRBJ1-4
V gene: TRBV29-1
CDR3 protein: SVEVGANEKLF

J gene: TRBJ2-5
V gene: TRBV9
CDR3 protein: ASSALAGGEETQY

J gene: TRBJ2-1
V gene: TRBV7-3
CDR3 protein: ASSFVPLALNEQF

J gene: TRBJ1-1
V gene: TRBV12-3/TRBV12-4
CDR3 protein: ASSQGAGRAAF

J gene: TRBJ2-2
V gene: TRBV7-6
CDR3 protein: ASSLEGTGAGELF

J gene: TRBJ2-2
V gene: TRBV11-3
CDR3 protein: ASSSGQTTGELF

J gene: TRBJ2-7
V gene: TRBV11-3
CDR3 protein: ASSLGGKNEQY

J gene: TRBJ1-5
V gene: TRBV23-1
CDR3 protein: ASRGGAGRQPQH

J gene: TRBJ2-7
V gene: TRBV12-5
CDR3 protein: ASGLVLTLQHYEQY

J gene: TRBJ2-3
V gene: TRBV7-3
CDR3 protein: ASSRRTGGTDTQY

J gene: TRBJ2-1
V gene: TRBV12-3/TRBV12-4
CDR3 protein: ASRRTGHYEQF

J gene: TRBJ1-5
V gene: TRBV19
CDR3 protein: ASSMSNQPQH

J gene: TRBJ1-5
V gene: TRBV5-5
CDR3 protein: ASSLESSGGARLR

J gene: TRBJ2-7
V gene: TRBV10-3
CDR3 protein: AISVFDSSYEQY

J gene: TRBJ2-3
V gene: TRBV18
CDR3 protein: ASSPQGSPTDTQY

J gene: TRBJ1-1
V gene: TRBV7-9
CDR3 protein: ASSLARVSEAF

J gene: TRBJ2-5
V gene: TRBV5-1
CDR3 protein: ASSSGETQY

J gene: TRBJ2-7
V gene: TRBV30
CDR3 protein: AWNRVGGTQY

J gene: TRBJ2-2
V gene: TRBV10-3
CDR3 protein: AISGHRDRPANTGELF

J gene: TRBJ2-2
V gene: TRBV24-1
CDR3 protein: ATSDPSSGGAYTGELF

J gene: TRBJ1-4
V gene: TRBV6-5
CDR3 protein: ASRDRVFGKLF

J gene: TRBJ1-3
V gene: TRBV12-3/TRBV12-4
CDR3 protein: ASRGTVSY

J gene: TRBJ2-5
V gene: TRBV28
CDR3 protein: ASVSPGLAVQETQY

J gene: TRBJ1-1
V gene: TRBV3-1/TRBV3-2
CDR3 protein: ASSQQGADTEAF

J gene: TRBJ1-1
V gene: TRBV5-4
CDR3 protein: ASSLWAGTEAF

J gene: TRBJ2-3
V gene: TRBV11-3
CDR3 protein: ASSSYGTQY

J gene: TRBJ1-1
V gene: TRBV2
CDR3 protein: ASSEALSSPEAF